These 32 T cell receptor beta chains share one sample of origin, sequenced in a study. Cells sorted as Tregs were CD4+, CD25+ and CD127-/low. TCRdb independently ran MiXCR on the 5' RACE reads; one entry per CDR3 protein. The table has over 45,000 distinct CDR3 sequences, roughly 25% seen once; the top ten hold 2% to 2.5%. Sequenced: tumor-infiltrating Tregs sorted from the breast tumor. These TCRs come from a female donor with breast cancer.

The V and J genes are TRBV28 and TRBJ1-5; D is possibly TRBD1 (5 bases). Trimming shortened V by 7 bases and J by 9 bases, and 16 bases separated the two germline ends. The CDR3 covers 13 residues. From germline, CDR1 is MDHEN and CDR2 SYDVKM. For the CDR3, the DNA is TGTGCCAGCAAGGTAGGGGTTGATCGGCCCCAGCATTTT. Its protein product is CASKVGVDRPQHF.

This clonotype has only a few counts. The chain carries TRBV6-1 and TRBJ1-1; D is unresolved. Deletions cut 6 bases from V and 1 base from J, with 12 bases between. The CDR3 has 14 amino acids. Germline CDR1 MNHNS, CDR2 SASEGT. The DNA for the CDR3 is TGTGCCAGCAGCCCCCTCGAGGGGAACACTGAAGCTTTCTTT. Translating it yields CASSPLEGNTEAFF.

In its sample, this clonotype was seen a few times. This rearrangement joins TRBV6-5 to TRBJ2-7, with D maybe TRBD1 (6 bases). In germline, CDR1 is MNHEY, CDR2 SVGAGI. The CDR3 extends over 14 amino acids. The V and J ends lost 5 bases and 3 bases respectively, with 14 bases between them. The CDR3 spells CASSPGQVFYEQYF. The CDR3 nucleotides read TGTGCCAGCAGTCCGGGACAAGTCTTCTACGAGCAGTACTTC.

The chain links TRBV4-3 to TRBJ2-2; 9 nucleotides match TRBD2. The germline gives CDR1 LGHNA, CDR2 YSLEER. The length of the CDR3 is 15 residues. V lost 3 bases and J lost 4; bases outside the gene matches: 3. The CDR3 DNA sequence: TGCGCCAGCAGCCAGGGACTAGCCTTCACCGGGGAGCTGTTTTTT. Translation gives CASSQGLAFTGELFF.

This clonotype turned up a few times. This may stem from a read error, because a much larger clone lies one nucleotide away. The rearrangement links TRBV5-1 to TRBJ2-2; possibly TRBD2 for D (5 bases). Trimming shortened V by 4 bases and J by 1 base, and 11 bases separated the two germline ends. CDR1 is SGHRS, CDR2 YFSETQ, per germline. The CDR3 covers 15 residues. This chain's CDR3 is CASSVGDWNTGELFF. Here the CDR3 DNA reads TGCGCCAGCAGCGTGGGAGACTGGAACACCGGGGAGCTGTTTTTT. The full variable domain, completed using reference TRBV5-1 and TRBJ2-2, is KAGVTQTPRYLIKTRGQQVTLSCSPISGHRSVSWYQQTPGQGLQFLFEYFSETQRNKGNFPGRFSGRQFSNSRSEMNVSTLELGDSALYLCASSVGDWNTGELFFGEGSRLTVL.

This clonotype was counted between two and nine times. V usage is TRBV20-1 and J usage is TRBJ1-1, with D hard to call. The CDR3 loop spans 14 amino acids. Per germline, CDR1 DFQATT and CDR2 SNEGSKA (reference sequence). V shed 0 bases and J shed 9 bases, with 17 bases lying between them. CDR3 region: CSARDDRTGNKAFF. Written as DNA, the CDR3 is TGCAGTGCTAGAGATGATCGGACTGGGAATAAAGCTTTCTTT.

In this sample, this clonotype turned up a few times. The chain recombines TRBV29-1 with TRBJ2-7; D is possibly TRBD1 or TRBD2 (7 bases each). Germline V gene data show CDR1 as SQVTM and CDR2 as ANQGSEA. The ends were cut back, 4 bases at V and 5 bases at J, with 15 bases in the middle. CDR3 length: 13 residues. CDR3: CSVGSGGGHEQYF. In DNA form, the CDR3 reads TGCAGCGTTGGGTCAGGGGGGGGTCACGAGCAGTACTTC.

This sequence joins TRBV5-1 and TRBJ2-3, with D perhaps TRBD1 or TRBD2 (5 bases each). Trimming stripped 2 bases from V and 5 bases from J, with 18 bases between. This CDR3 is 16 amino acids long. Germline V lookup: CDR1 SGHRS, CDR2 YFSETQ. CDR3 amino acids: CASSFLGTPGGDTQYF. DNA for the CDR3: TGCGCCAGCAGCTTTTTGGGGACCCCTGGGGGAGATACGCAGTATTTT.

This clonotype has at least ten counts. The chain carries TRBV6-5 and TRBJ1-1, with D unresolved. The CDR3 loop spans 13 amino acids. CDR1 and CDR2 from the germline V gene are MNHEY and SVGAGI. V was pared by 5 bases and J by 3 bases, with 10 bases between. The CDR3 sequence: CASSAPPYTEAFF. The CDR3, as DNA: TGTGCCAGCAGTGCCCCCCCATACACTGAAGCTTTCTTT.

The chain has TRBV9 and TRBJ1-6; 10 nucleotides agree with TRBD1. CDR1 is SGDLS, CDR2 YYNGEE, per germline. This CDR3 has 15 residues. The junction had 4 bases not matched to a gene; V was cut back by 2 bases and J by 8 bases. CDR3 sequence: CASSVGGQGYSPLHF. The CDR3 coding sequence is TGTGCCAGCAGCGTTGGGGGACAGGGGTATTCACCCCTCCACTTT.

This clonotype is a singleton in its sample. The junction departs from germline at one end; a sequencing error may be responsible. J is TRBJ1-2 and V is TRBV5-1, with D uncertain. The CDR3 extends over 14 amino acids. The germline V gene has CDR1 SGHRS and CDR2 YFSETQ. The CDR3 DNA follows: TGCGCCAGCAGCTGGAGTGGAGGTGACTTGGGCTACGCCTTC. It yields the protein CASSWSGGDLGYAF.

The chain has TRBV5-1 and TRBJ1-6, with no clear D. The CDR3 runs to 18 residues. The ends were cut back, 0 bases at V and 7 bases at J, with 20 bases in the middle. Germline CDR1 SGHRS, CDR2 YFSETQ. CDR3 sequence reads: CASSLVAVGADRNSPLHF. The CDR3 nucleotides read TGCGCCAGCAGCTTGGTTGCGGTGGGCGCTGACCGGAATTCACCCCTCCACTTT.

This clonotype was observed a single time. The junction departs from germline at one end; a sequencing error may be responsible. The chain recombines TRBV9 with TRBJ2-1; 7 nucleotides match TRBD2. Germline CDR1 is SGDLS and CDR2 is YYNGEE. This CDR3 comprises 16 residues. The CDR3 loop reads CASGPSSGTIISEQFF. The CDR3 DNA sequence: TGCGCCAGCGGCCCGAGCTCCGGGACTATAATAAGTGAGCAGTTCTTC.

This clonotype was picked up many times. This chain uses TRBV6-5 with TRBJ2-7; 7 bases match TRBD1. The CDR3 spans 15 residues. The junction had 5 bases not matched to a gene; V was cut back by 2 bases and J by 1 base. The germline gives CDR1 MNHEY, CDR2 SVGAGI. For the CDR3, the DNA is TGTGCCAGCAGTTACGGGACAGTCCCTTCCTACGAGCAGTACTTC. Encoded protein: CASSYGTVPSYEQYF.

This clonotype was detected only a few times. The chain uses TRBV11-2 and TRBJ1-6; D not certain. V lost 1 base to trimming and J lost 9 bases, with 13 bases between them. From germline, CDR1 is SGHAT and CDR2 FQNNGV. The CDR3 is made up of 15 amino acids. The CDR3 nucleotides are TGTGCCAGCAGCTTAGCCCGGGTTCGGGCTTCACCCCTCCACTTT. Amino acids: CASSLARVRASPLHF.

This clonotype was detected a few times. The rearrangement links TRBV5-1 to TRBJ2-7, with no clear D. Germline CDR1 and CDR2: SGHRS and YFSETQ. The CDR3 is 12 residues long. Trimming took 8 bases from V and 2 from J, leaving 11 bases between them. The CDR3 sequence is CASKDQTYEQYF. As DNA, the CDR3 is TGCGCCAGTAAGGACCAGACCTACGAGCAGTACTTC.

This clonotype has ten or more counts. The rearrangement joins TRBV6-1 to TRBJ2-3, with a tentative D call TRBD2 (7 bases). This CDR3 contains 15 residues. Trimming cost V 7 bases and J 2 bases, with 16 bases left between them. In germline, CDR1 is MNHNS, CDR2 SASEGT. Written as DNA, the CDR3 is TGTGCCAGCATCCGAGGGGGGGACCCCACAGATACGCAGTATTTT. Protein sequence: CASIRGGDPTDTQYF.

This clonotype was detected a few times. The rearrangement uses TRBV30 and TRBJ1-6; 10 nucleotides match TRBD1. Losses at the gene ends were 2 bases for V and 6 bases for J; bases not matched to a gene: 4. The CDR3 covers 15 residues. Per the germline V gene, CDR1 is GTSNPN and CDR2 is SVGIG (reference sequence). The CDR3 protein is CAWSRTGGSNSPLHF. CDR3 DNA: TGTGCCTGGAGTCGGACAGGGGGAAGTAATTCACCCCTCCACTTT.

The chain recombines TRBV28 with TRBJ1-2; D possibly corresponds to TRBD1 (6 bases). The ends were cut back, 4 bases at V and 2 bases at J, with 8 bases in the middle. CDR1 is MDHEN and CDR2 is SYDVKM in the germline V gene. The CDR3 is 13 residues long. Here the CDR3 DNA reads TGTGCCAGCAGTTCCCAGGGGAACTATGGCTACACCTTC. It encodes CASSSQGNYGYTF.

The rearrangement joins TRBV29-1 to TRBJ2-7; a possible D gene is TRBD1 (6 bases). The CDR3 covers 11 residues. The V and J ends lost 6 bases and 6 bases respectively, with 12 bases between them. Germline CDR1 SQVTM, CDR2 ANQGSEA. CDR3 region: CSVTGEGEQYF. The CDR3 DNA sequence: TGCAGCGTGACAGGCGAGGGCGAGCAGTACTTC.

The V gene is TRBV25-1, the J gene TRBJ1-4; TRBD1 agrees at 12 bases. There are 17 residues in the CDR3. The V gene end was trimmed by 3 bases and the J gene end by 4 bases; junction bases not matched to a gene: 6. The germline V gene has CDR1 MGHDK and CDR2 SYGVNS. CDR3 region: CASSDLGTGGSNEKLFF. The CDR3 bases are TGTGCCAGCAGTGACCTCGGGACAGGGGGCAGTAATGAAAAACTGTTTTTT.

This clonotype was seen a handful of times. This chain joins TRBV28 and TRBJ1-1; D is ambiguous. Germline values: CDR1 MDHEN, CDR2 SYDVKM. Deletions cut 4 bases from V and 1 base from J, with 10 bases between. The CDR3 sequence is 14 residues long. The chain's CDR3 is CASSSSTGNTEAFF. The CDR3 coding sequence is TGTGCCAGCAGTTCCTCGACTGGGAACACTGAAGCTTTCTTT.

In this sample, this clonotype turned up many times. V and J are TRBV4-2 and TRBJ2-5; D is unresolved. Germline loops: CDR1 LGHNA, CDR2 YNFKEQ. Deletions cut 1 base from V and 1 base from J, with 10 bases between. The CDR3 is made up of 15 amino acids. The CDR3 DNA is TGTGCCAGCAGCCAAGTTACATGGGGCCAAGAGACCCAGTACTTC. Protein: CASSQVTWGQETQYF.

Note on this clonotype: One junction end disagrees with the germline gene, perhaps due to a read error. The V call is TRBV7-9, the J call TRBJ1-3; D unresolved. This CDR3 is 15 amino acids long. Germline V gives CDR1 SEHNR, CDR2 FQNEAQ (reference sequence). The CDR3 loop is CAGSSPRDSGNTIYF. In DNA form, the CDR3 reads TGTGCCGGCAGCTCCCCCCGAGACTCTGGAAACACCATATATTTT.

This clonotype has only a few counts. This chain uses TRBV5-1 with TRBJ2-2, with D possibly being TRBD2 (5 bases). CDR1 and CDR2 from the germline V gene are SGHRS and YFSETQ. This CDR3 is built from 13 residues. The V end lost 2 bases, the J end lost 4 bases, and 6 bases lay between the germline ends. The CDR3 DNA sequence: TGCGCCAGCAGCTTTACTAGCACCGGGGAGCTGTTTTTT. As protein: CASSFTSTGELFF.

There are many counts of this clonotype. This chain connects TRBV6-2 or TRBV6-3 to TRBJ2-5; weak D call: TRBD1 (5 bases). V was pared by 0 bases and J by 3 bases, with 17 bases between. Germline V lookup: CDR1 MNHEY, CDR2 SVGEGT. The CDR3 totals 17 residues. The CDR3 nucleotides read TGTGCCAGCAGTTACTCGAAGGTCAACAGGAACAAAGAGACCCAGTACTTC. Its protein is CASSYSKVNRNKETQYF.

The genes are TRBV20-1 and TRBJ2-1, with TRBD1 as a possible D gene (6 bases). The CDR3 is 15 amino acids. Looked up from germline, CDR1 is DFQATT and CDR2 is SNEGSKA (reference sequence). Trimming took off 5 bases at V and 2 bases at J, with 16 bases between the two ends. This CDR3 reads CSAPHGDNTYNEQFF. In DNA, the CDR3 is TGCAGTGCTCCCCATGGGGACAACACCTACAATGAGCAGTTCTTC.

The J gene is TRBJ2-7, the V gene TRBV10-1; D might be TRBD2 (5 bases). CDR1 and CDR2 (germline): WNHNN, SYGVQD (reference sequence). Trimming removed 3 bases from V and 3 bases from J, with 15 bases in between. The CDR3 is made up of 15 amino acids. The CDR3 spells CASSDAGGTYYEQYF. CDR3 DNA: TGCGCCAGCAGTGATGCCGGAGGAACCTACTACGAGCAGTACTTC.

The sample holds a few counts of this clonotype. The J gene is TRBJ2-2, the V gene TRBV5-1; D uncertain. The CDR3 runs to 15 residues. Trimming removed 9 bases from V and 0 bases from J, with 15 bases in between. In germline, CDR1 is SGHRS, CDR2 YFSETQ. DNA of the CDR3: TGCGCCACCTCCGGGTACACAGCGAACACCGGGGAGCTGTTTTTT. It specifies CATSGYTANTGELFF. Full variable domain (missing parts from reference TRBV5-1 and TRBJ2-2): KAGVTQTPRYLIKTRGQQVTLSCSPISGHRSVSWYQQTPGQGLQFLFEYFSETQRNKGNFPGRFSGRQFSNSRSEMNVSTLELGDSALYLCATSGYTANTGELFFGEGSRLTVL.

For the CDR3, the DNA is TGTGCCAGCAGTCGACAGGGAGGGACTGAAGCTTTCTTT. Translating gives CASSRQGGTEAFF. The chain couples TRBV6-2 or TRBV6-3 to TRBJ1-1; 7 nucleotides line up with TRBD1. Losses at the gene ends were 5 bases for V and 5 bases for J; bases not matched to a gene: 5. This CDR3 comprises 13 residues. The V gene's germline CDR1 is MNHEY and CDR2 SVGEGT.

The chain recombines TRBV6-1 with TRBJ2-3; D is uncertain. In germline, CDR1 is MNHNS, CDR2 SASEGT. The CDR3 is 13 residues long. Trimming removed 0 bases at V and 2 bases at J, with 3 bases between. The CDR3 loop reads CASSEADTDTQYF. The CDR3 coding sequence is TGTGCCAGCAGTGAAGCCGACACAGATACGCAGTATTTT.

The chain carries TRBV9 and TRBJ2-4, with a weak D call TRBD2 (5 bases). From germline, CDR1 is SGDLS and CDR2 YYNGEE. This CDR3 has 14 residues. Trimming shortened V by 2 bases and J by 0 bases, and 6 bases separated the two germline ends. CDR3: CASSVGLAKNIQYF. In DNA, the CDR3 is TGTGCCAGCAGCGTCGGACTAGCCAAAAACATTCAGTACTTC.